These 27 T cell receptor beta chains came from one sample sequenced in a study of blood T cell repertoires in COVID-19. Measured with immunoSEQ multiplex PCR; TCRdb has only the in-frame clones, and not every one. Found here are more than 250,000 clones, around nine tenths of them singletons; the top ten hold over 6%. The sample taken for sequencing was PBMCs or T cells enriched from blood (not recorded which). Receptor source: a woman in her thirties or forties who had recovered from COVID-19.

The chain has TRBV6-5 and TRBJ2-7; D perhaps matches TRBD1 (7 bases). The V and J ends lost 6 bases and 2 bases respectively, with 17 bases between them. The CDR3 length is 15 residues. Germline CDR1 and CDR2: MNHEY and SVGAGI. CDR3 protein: CASSGGADRTYEQYF. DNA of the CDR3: TGTGCCAGCAGCGGAGGGGCGGACAGGACCTACGAGCAGTACTTC.

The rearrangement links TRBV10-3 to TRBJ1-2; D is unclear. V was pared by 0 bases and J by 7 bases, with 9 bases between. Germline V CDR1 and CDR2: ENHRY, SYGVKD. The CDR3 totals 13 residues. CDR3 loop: CAISESTGAGYTF. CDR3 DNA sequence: TGTGCCATCAGTGAGTCGACGGGAGCTGGCTACACCTTC.

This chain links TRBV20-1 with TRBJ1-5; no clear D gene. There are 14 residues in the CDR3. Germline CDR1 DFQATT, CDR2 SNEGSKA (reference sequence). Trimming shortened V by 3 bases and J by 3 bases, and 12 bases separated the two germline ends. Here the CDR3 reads CSASTGSPNQPQHF. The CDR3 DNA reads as TGCAGTGCTAGTACGGGGAGCCCCAATCAGCCCCAGCATTTT.

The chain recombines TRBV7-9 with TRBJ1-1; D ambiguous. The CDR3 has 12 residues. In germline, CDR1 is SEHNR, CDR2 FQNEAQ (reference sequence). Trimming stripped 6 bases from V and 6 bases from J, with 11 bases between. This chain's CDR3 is CASRLLEAEAFF. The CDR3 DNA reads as TGTGCCAGCAGACTGTTAGAGGCTGAAGCTTTCTTT.

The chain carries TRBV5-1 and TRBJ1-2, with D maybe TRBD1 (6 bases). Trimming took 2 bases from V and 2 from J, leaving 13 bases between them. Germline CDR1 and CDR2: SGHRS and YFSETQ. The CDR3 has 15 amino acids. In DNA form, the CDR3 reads TGCGCCAGCAGCTTAGAGGGGGGGCGGAACTATGGCTACACCTTC. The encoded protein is CASSLEGGRNYGYTF.

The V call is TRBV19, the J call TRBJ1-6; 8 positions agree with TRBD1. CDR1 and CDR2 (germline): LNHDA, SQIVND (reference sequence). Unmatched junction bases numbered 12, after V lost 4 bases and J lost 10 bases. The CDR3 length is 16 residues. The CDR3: CASSTHQGAGLSPLHF. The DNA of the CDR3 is TGTGCCAGTAGTACTCATCAGGGGGCCGGTTTGTCACCCCTCCACTTT.

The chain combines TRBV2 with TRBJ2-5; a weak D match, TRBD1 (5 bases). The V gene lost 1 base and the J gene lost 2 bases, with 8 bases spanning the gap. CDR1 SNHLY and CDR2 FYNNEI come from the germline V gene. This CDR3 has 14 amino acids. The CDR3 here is CASSEGTNQETQYF. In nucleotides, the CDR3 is TGTGCCAGCAGTGAAGGGACAAATCAAGAGACCCAGTACTTC.

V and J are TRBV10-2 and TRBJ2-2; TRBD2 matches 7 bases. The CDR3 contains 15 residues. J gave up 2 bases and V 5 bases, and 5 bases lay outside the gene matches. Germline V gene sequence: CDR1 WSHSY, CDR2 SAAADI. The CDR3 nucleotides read TGCGCCAGCAGTCGACTAGCAGCCAACACCGGGGAGCTGTTTTTT. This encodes CASSRLAANTGELFF.

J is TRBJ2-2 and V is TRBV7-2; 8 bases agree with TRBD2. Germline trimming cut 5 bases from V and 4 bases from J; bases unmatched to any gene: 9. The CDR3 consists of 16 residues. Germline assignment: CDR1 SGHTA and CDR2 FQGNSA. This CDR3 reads CASSASGPGPTGELFF. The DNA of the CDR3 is TGTGCCAGCAGCGCTAGCGGGCCAGGACCCACCGGGGAGCTGTTTTTT.

The CDR3: CASSLRKGEETQYF. The CDR3, as DNA: TGTGCCAGCTCACTTAGGAAAGGGGAAGAGACCCAGTACTTC. The chain uses TRBV18 and TRBJ2-5, with TRBD1 as a possible D gene (5 bases). The V end lost 4 bases, the J end lost 3 bases, and 12 bases lay between the germline ends. The CDR3 runs 14 residues. Germline V lookup: CDR1 KGHSH, CDR2 LQKENI.

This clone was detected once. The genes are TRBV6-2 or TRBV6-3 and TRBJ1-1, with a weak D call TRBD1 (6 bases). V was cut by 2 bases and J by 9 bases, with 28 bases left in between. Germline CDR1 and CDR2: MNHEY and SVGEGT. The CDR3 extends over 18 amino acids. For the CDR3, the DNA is TGTGCCAGCAGTTACGGGTACACAGGACAGACCGTTAACGAGAAAGCTTTCTTT. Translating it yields CASSYGYTGQTVNEKAFF.

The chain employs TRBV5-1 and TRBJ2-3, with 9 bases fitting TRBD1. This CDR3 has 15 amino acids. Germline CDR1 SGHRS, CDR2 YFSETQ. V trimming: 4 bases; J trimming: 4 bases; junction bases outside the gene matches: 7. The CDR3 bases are TGCGCCAGCAGCGAGACAGGGGGTCCGGCAGATACGCAGTATTTT. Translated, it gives CASSETGGPADTQYF.

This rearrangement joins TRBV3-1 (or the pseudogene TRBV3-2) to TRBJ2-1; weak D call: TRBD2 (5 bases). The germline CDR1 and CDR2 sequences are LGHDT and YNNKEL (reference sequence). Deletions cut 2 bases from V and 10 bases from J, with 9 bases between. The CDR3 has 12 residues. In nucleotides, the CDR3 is TGTGCCAGCAGCCAATCCTCGGGGGAGCAGTTCTTC. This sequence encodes CASSQSSGEQFF.

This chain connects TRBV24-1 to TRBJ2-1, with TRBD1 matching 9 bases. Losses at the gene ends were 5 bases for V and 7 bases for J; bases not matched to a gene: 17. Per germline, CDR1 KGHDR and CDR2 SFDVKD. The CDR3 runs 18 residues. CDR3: CATSAPGTAQGAVNEQFF. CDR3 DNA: TGTGCCACCAGTGCCCCGGGTACGGCACAGGGGGCCGTGAATGAGCAGTTCTTC.

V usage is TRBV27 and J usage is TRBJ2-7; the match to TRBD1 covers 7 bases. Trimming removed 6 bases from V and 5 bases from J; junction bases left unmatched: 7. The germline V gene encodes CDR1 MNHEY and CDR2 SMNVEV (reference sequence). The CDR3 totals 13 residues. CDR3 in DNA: TGTGCCAGCAGACGACAGGGTACCGACGAGCAGTACTTC. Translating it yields CASRRQGTDEQYF.

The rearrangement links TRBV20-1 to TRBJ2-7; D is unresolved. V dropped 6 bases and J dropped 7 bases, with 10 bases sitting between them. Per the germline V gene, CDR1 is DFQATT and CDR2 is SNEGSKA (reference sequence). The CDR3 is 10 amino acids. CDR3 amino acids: CSAGRREQYF. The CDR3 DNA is TGCAGTGCAGGCCGGCGGGAGCAGTACTTC.

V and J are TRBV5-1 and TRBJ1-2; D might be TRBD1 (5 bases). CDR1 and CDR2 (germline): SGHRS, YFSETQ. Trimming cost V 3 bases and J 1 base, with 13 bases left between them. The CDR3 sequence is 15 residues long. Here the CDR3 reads CASSSPTGLNYGYTF. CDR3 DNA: TGCGCCAGCAGCTCCCCGACGGGACTTAACTATGGCTACACCTTC. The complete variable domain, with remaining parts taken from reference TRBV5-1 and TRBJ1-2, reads KAGVTQTPRYLIKTRGQQVTLSCSPISGHRSVSWYQQTPGQGLQFLFEYFSETQRNKGNFPGRFSGRQFSNSRSEMNVSTLELGDSALYLCASSSPTGLNYGYTFGSGTRLTVV.

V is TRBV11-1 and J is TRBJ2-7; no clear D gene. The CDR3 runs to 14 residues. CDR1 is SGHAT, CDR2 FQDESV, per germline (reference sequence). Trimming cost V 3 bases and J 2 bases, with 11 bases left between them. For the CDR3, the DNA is TGTGCCAGCAGCTTGAAGAGGAGTACCTACGAGCAGTACTTC. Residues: CASSLKRSTYEQYF.

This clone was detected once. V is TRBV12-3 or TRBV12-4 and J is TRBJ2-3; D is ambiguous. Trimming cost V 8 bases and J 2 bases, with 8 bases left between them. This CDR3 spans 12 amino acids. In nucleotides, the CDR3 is TGTGCCAGCCGGTTGGTCACAGATACGCAGTATTTT. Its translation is CASRLVTDTQYF.

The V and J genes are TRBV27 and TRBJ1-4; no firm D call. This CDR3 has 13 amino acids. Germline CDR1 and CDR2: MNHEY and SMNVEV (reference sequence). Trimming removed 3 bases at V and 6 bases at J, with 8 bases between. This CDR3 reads CASSFGGDEKLFF. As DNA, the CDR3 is TGTGCCAGCAGTTTCGGCGGGGATGAAAAACTGTTTTTT.

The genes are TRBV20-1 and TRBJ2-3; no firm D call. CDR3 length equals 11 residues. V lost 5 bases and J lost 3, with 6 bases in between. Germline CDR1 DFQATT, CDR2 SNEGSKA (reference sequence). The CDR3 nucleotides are TGCAGTGCTTCACAGACAGATACGCAGTATTTT. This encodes CSASQTDTQYF.

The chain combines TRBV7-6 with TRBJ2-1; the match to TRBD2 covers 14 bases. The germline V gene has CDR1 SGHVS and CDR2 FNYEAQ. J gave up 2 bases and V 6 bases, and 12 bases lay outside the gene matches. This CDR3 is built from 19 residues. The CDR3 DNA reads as TGTGCCAGCAGGGCTACCCCGGGGGGACTAGCGGGAGCCTACAATGAGCAGTTCTTC. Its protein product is CASRATPGGLAGAYNEQFF.

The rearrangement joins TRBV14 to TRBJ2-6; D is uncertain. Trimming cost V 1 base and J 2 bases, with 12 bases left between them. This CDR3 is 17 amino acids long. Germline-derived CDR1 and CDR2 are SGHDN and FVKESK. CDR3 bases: TGTGCCAGCAGCCAAGGGCCCCTAGTGGCTGGGGCCAACGTCCTGACTTTC. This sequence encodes CASSQGPLVAGANVLTF.

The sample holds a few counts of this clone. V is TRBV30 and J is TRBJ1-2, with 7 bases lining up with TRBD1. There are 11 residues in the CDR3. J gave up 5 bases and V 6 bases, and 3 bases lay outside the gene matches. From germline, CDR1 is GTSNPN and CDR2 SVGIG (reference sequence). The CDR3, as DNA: TGTGCCTGCAGCAGGGGGTATGGCTACACCTTC. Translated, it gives CACSRGYGYTF.

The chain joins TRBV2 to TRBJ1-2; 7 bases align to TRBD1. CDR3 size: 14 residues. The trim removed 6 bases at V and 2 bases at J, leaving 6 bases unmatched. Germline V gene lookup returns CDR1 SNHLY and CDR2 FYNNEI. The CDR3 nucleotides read TGTGCCAGCAGATACAGGGGAGGCAACTATGGCTACACCTTC. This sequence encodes CASRYRGGNYGYTF.

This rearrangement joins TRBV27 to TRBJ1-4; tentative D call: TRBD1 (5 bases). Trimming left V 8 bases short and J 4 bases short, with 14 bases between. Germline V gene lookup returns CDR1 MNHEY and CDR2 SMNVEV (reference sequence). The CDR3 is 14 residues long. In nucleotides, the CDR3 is TGTGCCAGCGCCCACGGGAGGGGTAATGAAAAACTGTTTTTT. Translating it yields CASAHGRGNEKLFF.

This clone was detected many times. CDR3 sequence (DNA): TGTGCCAGTAGCGGGACTGCGGGGCTCAACACCGGGGAGCTGTTTTTT. This sequence encodes CASSGTAGLNTGELFF. The rearrangement uses TRBV19 and TRBJ2-2; a weak D match, TRBD2 (6 bases). Trimming cost V 6 bases and J 2 bases, with 16 bases left between them. Germline assignment: CDR1 LNHDA and CDR2 SQIVND (reference sequence). This CDR3 has 16 amino acids.